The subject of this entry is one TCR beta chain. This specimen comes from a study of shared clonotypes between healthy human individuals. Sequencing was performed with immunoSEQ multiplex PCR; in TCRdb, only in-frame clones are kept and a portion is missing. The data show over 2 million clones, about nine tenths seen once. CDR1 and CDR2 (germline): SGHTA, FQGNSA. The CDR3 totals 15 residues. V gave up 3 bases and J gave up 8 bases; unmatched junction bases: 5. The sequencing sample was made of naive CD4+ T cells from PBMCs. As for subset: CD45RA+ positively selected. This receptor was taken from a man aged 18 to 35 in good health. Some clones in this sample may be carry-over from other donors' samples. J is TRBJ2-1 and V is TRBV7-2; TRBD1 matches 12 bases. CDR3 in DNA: TGTGCCAGCAGCTTGGGACAGGGGGCGGCCGATGAGCAGTTCTTC. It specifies CASSLGQGAADEQFF.